This entry describes one T cell receptor (beta chain). V lost 5 bases and J 8 bases, leaving 16 bases between the germline ends. Germline lookup yields CDR1 SEHNR and CDR2 FQNEAQ (reference sequence). CDR3 size: 14 residues. Assay used: immunoSEQ multiplex PCR; TCRdb lists only in-frame clones, some missing. The sample has around 340,000 clones, less than 90% seen once. The data derive from a study of Ad26.COV2.S vaccination and SARS-CoV-2 variants. In the study overall: COV1001, an Ad26.COV2.S trial, supplied this vaccine-arm donor.

Treatment: some 20 received Ad26.COV2.S at low or high dose, single or two shots; several received placebo; per-sample allocation not given. On day 63 after the first injection, vaccine and placebo recipients gave samples. The individual, an adult aged 18-55 years, was a donor in Boston. This specimen consisted of peripheral blood, obtained in a trial of Ad26.COV2.S vaccine versus placebo. The receptor comes from a person aged 18-65 years who received the Ad26.COV2.S COVID-19 vaccine or a placebo. This chain connects TRBV7-9 to TRBJ2-1; no firm D call. CDR3 amino acids: CASSPPLVGDEQFF. CDR3 in DNA: TGTGCCAGCAGCCCACCATTAGTTGGCGATGAGCAGTTCTTC.